This is a list of T cell receptor beta chains from one sample in a study of T-cell reconstitution after alpha-beta-depleted transplantation in children. Each CDR3 protein is one row after TCRdb ran MiXCR on the PCR reads. The sample records roughly 200,000 distinct CDR3 sequences, approximately 15% being singletons. The starting material was PBMCs from the stem cell graft donor, obtained from the stem cell graft. All receptors come from a human donor who donated a stem cell graft to a child with acute lymphoblastic leukemia. Each CDR3 is given with its conserved first and last residue. The D gene is left open where the match is weak. Size tells how often a clone was seen (once, few, many) or the class of an expanded clone, and some rows leave it out.

abundance: many
v_gene: TRBV29-1
d_gene: TRBD1
j_gene: TRBJ1-2
CDR3nt: TGCAGCGTTGTAGGGACAGAGTATGGCTACACCTTC
CDR3aa: CSVVGTEYGYTF

abundance: many
v_gene: TRBV6-2/TRBV6-3
d_gene: .
j_gene: TRBJ1-2
CDR3nt: TGTGCCAGCAGTTCAACAGGGTGGCATGGCTACACCTTC
CDR3aa: CASSSTGWHGYTF

abundance: .
v_gene: TRBV7-2
d_gene: .
j_gene: TRBJ1-6
CDR3nt: TGTGCCAGCAGCTGGTCGGGCAGGAGCTCCTATAATTCACCCCTCCACTTT
CDR3aa: CASSWSGRSSYNSPLHF

abundance: .
v_gene: TRBV25-1
d_gene: .
j_gene: TRBJ2-2
CDR3nt: TGTGCCCGCAGTGAAGTCGGGGAGCTGTTTTTC
CDR3aa: CARSEVGELFF

abundance: many
v_gene: TRBV7-9
d_gene: TRBD1
j_gene: TRBJ2-2
CDR3nt: TGTGCCAGCAGCCCGGGACAGGGTCCTTTCACCGGGGAGCTGTTTTTT
CDR3aa: CASSPGQGPFTGELFF

abundance: many
v_gene: TRBV7-8
d_gene: .
j_gene: TRBJ2-7
CDR3nt: TGTGCCAGCGCCAGAGGATGGGGTACTAACTACGAGCAGTACTTC
CDR3aa: CASARGWGTNYEQYF

abundance: many
v_gene: TRBV5-1
d_gene: .
j_gene: TRBJ2-7
CDR3nt: TGCGCCAGCAGCTTGTCGGGGGCTGGGGTTTACGAGCAGTACTTC
CDR3aa: CASSLSGAGVYEQYF

abundance: .
v_gene: TRBV6-1
d_gene: .
j_gene: TRBJ2-5
CDR3nt: TGTGCCAGCAGGTCCCCCCCACAAGAGACCCAGTACTTC
CDR3aa: CASRSPPQETQYF

abundance: many
v_gene: TRBV7-9
d_gene: TRBD1
j_gene: TRBJ2-5
CDR3nt: TGTGCCAGCAGCGTGGGACAGACACAAGAGACCCAGTACTTC
CDR3aa: CASSVGQTQETQYF

abundance: many
v_gene: TRBV20-1
d_gene: TRBD2
j_gene: TRBJ2-2
CDR3nt: TGCAGTGCACCGCGGCTAGCGGGAACCGGGGAGCTGTTTTTT
CDR3aa: CSAPRLAGTGELFF

abundance: many
v_gene: TRBV27
d_gene: .
j_gene: TRBJ2-1
CDR3nt: TGTGCCAGCAGTTTGAATTACTACAATGAGCAGTTCTTC
CDR3aa: CASSLNYYNEQFF

abundance: few
v_gene: TRBV5-1
d_gene: TRBD2
j_gene: TRBJ2-2
CDR3nt: TGCGCCAGCAGCCCCGCCTGGGAGGGCTGGACCGGGGAGCTGTTTTTT
CDR3aa: CASSPAWEGWTGELFF

abundance: many
v_gene: TRBV11-2
d_gene: .
j_gene: TRBJ2-7
CDR3nt: TGTGCCAGCAGCGTTAGCCGGGAGCAGTACTTC
CDR3aa: CASSVSREQYF

abundance: .
v_gene: TRBV4-1
d_gene: .
j_gene: TRBJ2-7
CDR3nt: TGCGCCAGCAGCCAGAGGCAGCTAGACTACGAGCAGTACTTC
CDR3aa: CASSQRQLDYEQYF

abundance: many
v_gene: TRBV28
d_gene: .
j_gene: TRBJ2-7
CDR3nt: TGTGCCAGCATCCCCTGGGGACGGAACTACGAGCAGTACTTC
CDR3aa: CASIPWGRNYEQYF

abundance: few
v_gene: TRBV11-1
d_gene: TRBD1
j_gene: TRBJ2-5
CDR3nt: TGTGCCAGCAGCTCACCTCCGGGACAGCTACAAGAGACCCAGTACTTC
CDR3aa: CASSSPPGQLQETQYF

abundance: few
v_gene: TRBV30
d_gene: .
j_gene: TRBJ1-2
CDR3nt: TGTGCCTGGAGTCTCCCAGCTGGAAGGGGGGGAGGCTACACCTTC
CDR3aa: CAWSLPAGRGGGYTF

abundance: .
v_gene: TRBV5-1
d_gene: .
j_gene: TRBJ2-1
CDR3nt: TGCGCCAGCAGCTCGGGACATCTCAATGAGCAGTTCTTC
CDR3aa: CASSSGHLNEQFF

abundance: .
v_gene: TRBV27
d_gene: .
j_gene: TRBJ2-4
CDR3nt: TGTGCCAGCAGTTTAGGTTGGGAAACCCTAGCCAAAAACATTCAGTACTTC
CDR3aa: CASSLGWETLAKNIQYF

abundance: many
v_gene: TRBV11-2
d_gene: .
j_gene: TRBJ2-2
CDR3nt: TGTGCCAGCAGCTCCCTTAACACTCGGGGCAACACCGGGGAGCTGTTTTTT
CDR3aa: CASSSLNTRGNTGELFF

abundance: once
v_gene: TRBV20-1
d_gene: TRBD2
j_gene: TRBJ2-3
CDR3nt: TGCAGTGCCCCACGGGCTAGCGGTCGCACAGATACGCAGTATTTT
CDR3aa: CSAPRASGRTDTQYF

abundance: many
v_gene: TRBV29-1
d_gene: .
j_gene: TRBJ1-2
CDR3nt: TGCAGCGTTGAGGCAGGGACCTATGGCTACACCTTC
CDR3aa: CSVEAGTYGYTF

abundance: .
v_gene: TRBV15
d_gene: .
j_gene: TRBJ1-1
CDR3nt: TGTGCCACCAGCTCCCTCATGGTTCAGACGAACACTGAAGCTTTCTTT
CDR3aa: CATSSLMVQTNTEAFF

abundance: many
v_gene: TRBV6-1
d_gene: .
j_gene: TRBJ1-1
CDR3nt: TGTGCCAGCAGTGCCTATGGGATGGGGGACACTGAAGCTTTCTTT
CDR3aa: CASSAYGMGDTEAFF

abundance: many
v_gene: TRBV10-3
d_gene: .
j_gene: TRBJ2-2
CDR3nt: TGTGCCATCAGTGACCCCAGAACAATCCTCAGACAGTCCCCGAACACCGGGGAGCTGTTTTTT
CDR3aa: CAISDPRTILRQSPNTGELFF

abundance: many
v_gene: TRBV20-1
d_gene: .
j_gene: TRBJ2-1
CDR3nt: TGCAGTGCGCGACCTCCGGGACTTGGACAGTTCTTC
CDR3aa: CSARPPGLGQFF

abundance: many
v_gene: TRBV18
d_gene: TRBD1
j_gene: TRBJ1-1
CDR3nt: TGTGCCAGCTCACCACAGGGCGGACAGGGAGTGGCTGAAGCTTTCTTT
CDR3aa: CASSPQGGQGVAEAFF

abundance: .
v_gene: TRBV29-1
d_gene: TRBD1
j_gene: TRBJ1-1
CDR3nt: TGCAGCGTGGCCGACCGGGATCCACAGGGGACTGAAGCTTTCTTT
CDR3aa: CSVADRDPQGTEAFF

abundance: many
v_gene: TRBV28
d_gene: TRBD1
j_gene: TRBJ1-1
CDR3nt: TGTGCCACAAACGACAGGGCGAAGATATTCACTGAAGCTTTCTTT
CDR3aa: CATNDRAKIFTEAFF

abundance: many
v_gene: TRBV20-1
d_gene: .
j_gene: TRBJ2-3
CDR3nt: TGCAGTGCCCTAAGCCCCGTACGGGCAGATACGCAGTATTTT
CDR3aa: CSALSPVRADTQYF

abundance: few
v_gene: TRBV5-1
d_gene: .
j_gene: TRBJ1-1
CDR3nt: TGCGCCAGCAGCTTGGTGGTTGGGGGGGACACTGAAGCTTTCTTT
CDR3aa: CASSLVVGGDTEAFF

abundance: .
v_gene: TRBV5-1
d_gene: TRBD1
j_gene: TRBJ2-1
CDR3nt: TGCGCCACGAGACAGGGGAGCTCCTACAATGAGCAGTTCTTC
CDR3aa: CATRQGSSYNEQFF

abundance: .
v_gene: TRBV19
d_gene: .
j_gene: TRBJ2-5
CDR3nt: TGTGCCAGTAGCCCCCTTGGCGGAGCCGGCGAGACCCAGTACTTC
CDR3aa: CASSPLGGAGETQYF

abundance: many
v_gene: TRBV12-3/TRBV12-4
d_gene: .
j_gene: TRBJ1-1
CDR3nt: TGTGCCAGCAGTTTAAGTAGGGCTTTCTTT
CDR3aa: CASSLSRAFF

abundance: many
v_gene: TRBV6-2/TRBV6-3
d_gene: TRBD2
j_gene: TRBJ2-3
CDR3nt: TGTGCCAGCAGTTACCGGAGCGGGAGGCGCACAGATACGCAGTATTTT
CDR3aa: CASSYRSGRRTDTQYF

abundance: many
v_gene: TRBV12-3/TRBV12-4
d_gene: .
j_gene: TRBJ2-1
CDR3nt: TGTGCCAGCACCCCCCGACGGGAGAGCTCCTACAATGAGCAGTTCTTC
CDR3aa: CASTPRRESSYNEQFF

abundance: few
v_gene: TRBV12-3/TRBV12-4
d_gene: TRBD1
j_gene: TRBJ2-7
CDR3nt: TGTGCCAGCAGCGACAGGGTAGCAAAGGAGCAGTACTTC
CDR3aa: CASSDRVAKEQYF

abundance: few
v_gene: TRBV20-1
d_gene: .
j_gene: TRBJ2-5
CDR3nt: TGCAGTGCTAGAGTTCAACCAGGGGCGGGGGAGACCCAGTACTTC
CDR3aa: CSARVQPGAGETQYF

abundance: many
v_gene: TRBV7-2
d_gene: TRBD1
j_gene: TRBJ1-4
CDR3nt: TGTGCCAGCAGCGGATCTATAACCGGGACAGGGGCCCCCACAACTAATGAAAAACTGTTTTTT
CDR3aa: CASSGSITGTGAPTTNEKLFF

abundance: many
v_gene: TRBV10-3
d_gene: .
j_gene: TRBJ1-5
CDR3nt: TGTGCCATCAGGGGGCAGGGGAATCAGCCCCAGCATTTT
CDR3aa: CAIRGQGNQPQHF

abundance: many
v_gene: TRBV27
d_gene: .
j_gene: TRBJ2-3
CDR3nt: TGTGCCAGCAGTCCCCACCGGGACAGCACAGATACGCAGTATTTT
CDR3aa: CASSPHRDSTDTQYF

abundance: many
v_gene: TRBV20-1
d_gene: TRBD1
j_gene: TRBJ2-3
CDR3nt: TGCAGTGCTCTACGGGGCAGGGGGACGACAGATACGCAGTATTTT
CDR3aa: CSALRGRGTTDTQYF

abundance: many
v_gene: TRBV28
d_gene: .
j_gene: TRBJ2-5
CDR3nt: TGTGCCAGCAGTCCCCCGGGACATAAGCAAGAGACCCAGTACTTC
CDR3aa: CASSPPGHKQETQYF

abundance: .
v_gene: TRBV5-1
d_gene: .
j_gene: TRBJ2-3
CDR3nt: TGCGCCAGCAGCTTGACTAGAATGGATACGCAGTATTTT
CDR3aa: CASSLTRMDTQYF

abundance: many
v_gene: TRBV5-1
d_gene: .
j_gene: TRBJ2-7
CDR3nt: TGCGCCAGCAGCTTGGAGGGCCGGAGTACGGGAGTGGGGTACTTC
CDR3aa: CASSLEGRSTGVGYF

abundance: many
v_gene: TRBV5-1
d_gene: TRBD1
j_gene: TRBJ2-7
CDR3nt: TGCGCCAGCAGCCATCCCCCGGGGACAGGGGAAGATCAGCAGTACTTC
CDR3aa: CASSHPPGTGEDQQYF

abundance: .
v_gene: TRBV20-1
d_gene: TRBD2
j_gene: TRBJ2-1
CDR3nt: TGCAGTGCTAGAGAGGTAGCGGGAATGAATGAGCAGTTCTTC
CDR3aa: CSAREVAGMNEQFF

abundance: many
v_gene: TRBV28
d_gene: TRBD2
j_gene: TRBJ2-7
CDR3nt: TGTGCCAGCAGTCCCCGGACTAGCGGGAGTTACGAGCAGTACTTC
CDR3aa: CASSPRTSGSYEQYF